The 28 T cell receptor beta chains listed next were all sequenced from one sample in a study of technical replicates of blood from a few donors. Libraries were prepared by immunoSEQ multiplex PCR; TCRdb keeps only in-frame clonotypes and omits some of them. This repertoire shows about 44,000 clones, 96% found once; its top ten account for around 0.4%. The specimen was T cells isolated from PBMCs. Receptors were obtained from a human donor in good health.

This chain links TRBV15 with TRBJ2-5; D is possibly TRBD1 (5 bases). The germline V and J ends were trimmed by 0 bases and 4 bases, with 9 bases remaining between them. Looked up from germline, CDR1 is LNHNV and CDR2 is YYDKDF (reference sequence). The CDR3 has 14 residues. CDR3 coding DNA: TGTGCCACCAGCAGAGAGCAGGGTATAGAGACCCAGTACTTC. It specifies CATSREQGIETQYF.

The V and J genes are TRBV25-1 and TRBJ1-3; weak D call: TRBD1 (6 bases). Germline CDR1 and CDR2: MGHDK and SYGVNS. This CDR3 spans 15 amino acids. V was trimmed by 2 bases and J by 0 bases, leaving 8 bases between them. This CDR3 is CASSEGTHSGNTIYF. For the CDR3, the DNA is TGTGCCAGCAGTGAAGGGACACACTCTGGAAACACCATATATTTT.

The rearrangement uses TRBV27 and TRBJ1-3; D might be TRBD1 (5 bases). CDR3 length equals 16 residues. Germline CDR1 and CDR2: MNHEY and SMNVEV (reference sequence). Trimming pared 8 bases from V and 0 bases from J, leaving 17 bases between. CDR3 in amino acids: CASGPAGLGSGNTIYF. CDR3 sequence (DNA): TGTGCCAGCGGCCCAGCGGGGCTGGGCTCTGGAAACACCATATATTTT.

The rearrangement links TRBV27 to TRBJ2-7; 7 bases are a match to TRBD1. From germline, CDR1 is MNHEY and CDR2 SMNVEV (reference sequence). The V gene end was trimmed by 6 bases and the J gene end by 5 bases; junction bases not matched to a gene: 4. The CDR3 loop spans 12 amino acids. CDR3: CASRGQSDEQYF. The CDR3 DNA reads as TGTGCCAGCAGGGGACAGTCAGACGAGCAGTACTTC.

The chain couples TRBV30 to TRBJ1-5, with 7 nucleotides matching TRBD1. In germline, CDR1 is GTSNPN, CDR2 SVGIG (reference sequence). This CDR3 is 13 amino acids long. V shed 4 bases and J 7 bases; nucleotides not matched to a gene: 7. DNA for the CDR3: TGTGCCTGGACCCTAACAGGGGAACAGCCCCAGCATTTT. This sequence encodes CAWTLTGEQPQHF.

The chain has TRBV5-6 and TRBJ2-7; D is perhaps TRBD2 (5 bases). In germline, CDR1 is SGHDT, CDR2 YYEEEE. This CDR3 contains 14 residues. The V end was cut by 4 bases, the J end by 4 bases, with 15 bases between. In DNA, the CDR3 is TGTGCCAGCAGCCCTGGACTGTATAAGTACGAGCAGTACTTC. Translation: CASSPGLYKYEQYF.

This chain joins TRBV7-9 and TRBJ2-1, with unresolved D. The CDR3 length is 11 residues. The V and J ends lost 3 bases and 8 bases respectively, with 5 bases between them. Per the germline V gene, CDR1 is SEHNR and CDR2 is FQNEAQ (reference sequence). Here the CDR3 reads CASSFSYEQFF. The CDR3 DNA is TGTGCCAGCAGCTTTTCATATGAGCAGTTCTTC.

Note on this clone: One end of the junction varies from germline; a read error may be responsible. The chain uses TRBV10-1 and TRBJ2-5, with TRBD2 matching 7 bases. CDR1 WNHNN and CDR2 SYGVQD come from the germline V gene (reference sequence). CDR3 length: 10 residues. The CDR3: CASPGPREDF. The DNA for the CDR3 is TGCGCCAGCCCCGGGCCTCGGGAGGACTTC.

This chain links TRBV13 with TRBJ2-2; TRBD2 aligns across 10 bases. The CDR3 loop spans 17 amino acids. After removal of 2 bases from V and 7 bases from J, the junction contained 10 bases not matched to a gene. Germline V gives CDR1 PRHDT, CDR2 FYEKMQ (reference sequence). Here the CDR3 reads CASSLLNLAGENGELFF. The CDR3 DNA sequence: TGTGCCAGCAGCTTACTTAACCTAGCGGGAGAAAACGGGGAGCTGTTTTTT.

CDR3 residues: CASSLTGAGDGYTF. DNA for the CDR3: TGTGCCAGCAGCTTAACGGGGGCAGGGGATGGCTACACCTTC. This rearrangement joins TRBV7-3 to TRBJ1-2, with a tentative D call TRBD1 (6 bases). The CDR3 extends over 14 amino acids. The germline V and J ends were trimmed by 0 bases and 6 bases, with 11 bases remaining between them. Germline assignment: CDR1 SGHTA and CDR2 FQGTGA.

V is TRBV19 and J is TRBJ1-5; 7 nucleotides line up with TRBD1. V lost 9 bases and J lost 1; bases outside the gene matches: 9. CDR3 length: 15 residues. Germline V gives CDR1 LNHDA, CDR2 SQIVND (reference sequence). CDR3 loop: CASQQGISSNQPQHF. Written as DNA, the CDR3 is TGTGCCAGCCAACAGGGGATTAGCAGCAATCAGCCCCAGCATTTT. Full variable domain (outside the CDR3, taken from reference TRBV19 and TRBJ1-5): DGGITQSPKYLFRKEGQNVTLSCEQNLNHDAMYWYRQDPGQGLRLIYYSQIVNDFQKGDIAEGYSVSREKKESFPLTVTSAQKNPTAFYLCASQQGISSNQPQHFGDGTRLSIL.

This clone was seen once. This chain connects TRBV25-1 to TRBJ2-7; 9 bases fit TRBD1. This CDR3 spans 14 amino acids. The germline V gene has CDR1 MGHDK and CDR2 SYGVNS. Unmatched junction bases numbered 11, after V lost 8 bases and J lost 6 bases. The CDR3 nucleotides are TGTGCCAGCTCTCCCGGGACAGGGTTTTCCGAGCAGTACTTC. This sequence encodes CASSPGTGFSEQYF.

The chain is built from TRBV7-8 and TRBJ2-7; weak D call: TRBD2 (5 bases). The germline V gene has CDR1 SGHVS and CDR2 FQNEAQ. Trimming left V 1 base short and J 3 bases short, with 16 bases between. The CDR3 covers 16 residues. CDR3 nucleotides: TGTGCCAGCAGCTTAGTAGGGCCAGCGGAGAACTACGAGCAGTACTTC. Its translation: CASSLVGPAENYEQYF.

CDR3 protein: CASSEALLAGGPSSEQFF. The CDR3 DNA reads as TGTGCCAGCAGTGAAGCGCTACTAGCGGGAGGGCCTTCAAGTGAGCAGTTCTTC. The gene calls are TRBV6-1 and TRBJ2-1, with TRBD2 matching 13 bases. CDR1 is MNHNS and CDR2 is SASEGT in the germline V gene. V lost 0 bases to trimming and J lost 9 bases; unmatched junction nucleotides: 11. The CDR3 sequence is 18 residues long.

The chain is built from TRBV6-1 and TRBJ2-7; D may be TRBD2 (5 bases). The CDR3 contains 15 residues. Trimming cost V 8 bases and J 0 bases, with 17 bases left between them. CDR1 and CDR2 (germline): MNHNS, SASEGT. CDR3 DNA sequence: TGTGCCAGCTCGGAGGCGACTGGAAGCTCCTACGAGCAGTACTTC. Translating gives CASSEATGSSYEQYF.

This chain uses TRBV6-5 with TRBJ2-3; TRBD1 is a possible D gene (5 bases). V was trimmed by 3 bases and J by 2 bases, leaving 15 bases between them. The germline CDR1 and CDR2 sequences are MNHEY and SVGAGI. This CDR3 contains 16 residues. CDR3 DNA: TGTGCCAGCAGTTATGTTGGGCAGGGATTCACAGATACGCAGTATTTT. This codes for CASSYVGQGFTDTQYF.

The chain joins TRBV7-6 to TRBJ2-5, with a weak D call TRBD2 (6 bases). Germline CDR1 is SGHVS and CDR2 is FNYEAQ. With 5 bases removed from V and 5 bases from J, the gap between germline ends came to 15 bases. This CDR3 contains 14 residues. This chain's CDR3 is CASSPGTASETQYF. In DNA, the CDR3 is TGTGCCAGCAGCCCAGGGACTGCTAGCGAGACCCAGTACTTC.

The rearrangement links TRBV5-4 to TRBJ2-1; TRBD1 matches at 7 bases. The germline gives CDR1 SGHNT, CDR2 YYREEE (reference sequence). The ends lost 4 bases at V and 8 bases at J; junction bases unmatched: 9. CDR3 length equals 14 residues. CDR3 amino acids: CASSVRQGRDEQFF. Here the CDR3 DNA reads TGTGCCAGCAGCGTCAGACAGGGTCGGGATGAGCAGTTCTTC.

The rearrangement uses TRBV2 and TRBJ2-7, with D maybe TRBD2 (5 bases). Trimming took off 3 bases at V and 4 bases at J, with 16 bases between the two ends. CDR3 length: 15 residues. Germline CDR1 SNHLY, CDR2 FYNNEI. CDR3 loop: CASSDVRELYYEQYF. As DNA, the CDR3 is TGTGCCAGCAGTGATGTGAGGGAGTTATATTACGAGCAGTACTTC.

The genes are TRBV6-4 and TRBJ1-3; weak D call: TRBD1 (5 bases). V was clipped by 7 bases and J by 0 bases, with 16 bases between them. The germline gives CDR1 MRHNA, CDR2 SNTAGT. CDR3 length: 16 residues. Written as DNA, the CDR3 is TGTGCCAGCAAGGGCGGGGCACCCAGCTCTGGAAACACCATATATTTT. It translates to CASKGGAPSSGNTIYF.

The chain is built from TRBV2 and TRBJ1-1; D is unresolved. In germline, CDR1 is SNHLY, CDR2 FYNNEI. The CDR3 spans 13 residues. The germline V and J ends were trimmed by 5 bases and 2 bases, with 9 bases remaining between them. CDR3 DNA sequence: TGTGCCAGCAGTCCCGGTCCAAACACTGAAGCTTTCTTT. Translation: CASSPGPNTEAFF.

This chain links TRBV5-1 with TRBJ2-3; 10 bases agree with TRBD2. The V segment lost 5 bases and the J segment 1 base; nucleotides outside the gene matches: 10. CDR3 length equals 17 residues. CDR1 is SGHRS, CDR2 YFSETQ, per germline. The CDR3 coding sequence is TGCGCCAGCAGTTTTTACACCGGGACTAGCGGCACAGATACGCAGTATTTT. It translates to CASSFYTGTSGTDTQYF. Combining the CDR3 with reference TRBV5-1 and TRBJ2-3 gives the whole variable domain KAGVTQTPRYLIKTRGQQVTLSCSPISGHRSVSWYQQTPGQGLQFLFEYFSETQRNKGNFPGRFSGRQFSNSRSEMNVSTLELGDSALYLCASSFYTGTSGTDTQYFGPGTRLTVL.

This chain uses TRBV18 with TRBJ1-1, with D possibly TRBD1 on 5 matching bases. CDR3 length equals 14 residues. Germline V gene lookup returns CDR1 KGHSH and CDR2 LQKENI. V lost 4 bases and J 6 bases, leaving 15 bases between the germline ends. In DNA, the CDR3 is TGTGCCAGCTCACTTCCTATAACAGGATCTGAAGCTTTCTTT. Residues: CASSLPITGSEAFF.

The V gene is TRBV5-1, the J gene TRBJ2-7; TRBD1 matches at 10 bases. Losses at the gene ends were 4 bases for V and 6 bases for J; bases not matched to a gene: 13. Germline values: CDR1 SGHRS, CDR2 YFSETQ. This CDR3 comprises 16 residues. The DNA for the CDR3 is TGCGCCAGCAGCGGGGGGGACAGGGGCTTGGTTGTCGAGCAGTACTTC. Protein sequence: CASSGGDRGLVVEQYF.

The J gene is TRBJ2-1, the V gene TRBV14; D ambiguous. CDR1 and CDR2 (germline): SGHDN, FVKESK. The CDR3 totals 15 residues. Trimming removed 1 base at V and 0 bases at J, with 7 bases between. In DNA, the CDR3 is TGTGCCAGCAGCCAAGCTCCGAGCTCCTACAATGAGCAGTTCTTC. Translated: CASSQAPSSYNEQFF. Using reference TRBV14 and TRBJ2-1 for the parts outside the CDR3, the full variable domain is EAGVTQFPSHSVIEKGQTVTLRCDPISGHDNLYWYRRVMGKEIKFLLHFVKESKQDESGMPNNRFLAERTGGTYSTLKVQPAELEDSGVYFCASSQAPSSYNEQFFGPGTRLTVL.

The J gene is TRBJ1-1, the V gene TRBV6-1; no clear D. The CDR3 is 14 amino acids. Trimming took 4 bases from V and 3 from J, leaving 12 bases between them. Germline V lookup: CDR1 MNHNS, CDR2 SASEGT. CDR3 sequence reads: CASSVWWLDTEAFF. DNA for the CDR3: TGTGCCAGCAGTGTCTGGTGGCTGGACACTGAAGCTTTCTTT.

DNA of the CDR3: TGTGCCAGCAGTTTGGCGGGAGCCCCACACTACTACGAGCAGTACTTC. Protein sequence: CASSLAGAPHYYEQYF. The genes are TRBV28 and TRBJ2-7; 7 bases agree with TRBD2. This CDR3 has 16 residues. Germline V gene lookup returns CDR1 MDHEN and CDR2 SYDVKM. V was pared by 3 bases and J by 3 bases, with 11 bases of the junction left unmatched.

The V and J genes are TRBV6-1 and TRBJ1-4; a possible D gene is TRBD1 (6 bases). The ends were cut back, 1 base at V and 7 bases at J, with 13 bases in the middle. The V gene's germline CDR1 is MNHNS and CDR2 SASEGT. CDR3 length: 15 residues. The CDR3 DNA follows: TGTGCCAGCAGTGAAGGACAGGCCTGGGCTGAAAAACTGTTTTTT. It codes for CASSEGQAWAEKLFF.